Each of the 2 T cell receptor beta chains below was sequenced from the same sample in a study of CD8 T cells in Susac syndrome. A quantity of about 0.5 to 1 ug RNA underwent reverse transcription using random hexamers. Each CDR3 protein gets one entry after TCRdb re-called the immunoSEQ multiplex PCR reads with MiXCR. The data hold around 270,000 distinct CDR3 sequences, with 65% to 90% observed a single time. The sample comprised CD8+ T cells from PBMCs. These receptors were obtained from a human donor with multiple sclerosis.

CDR3 DNA: TGTGCCAGCAGCTTAAAGGGGGGCACCTCCTATGGCTACACCTTC. Amino acid sequence: CASSLKGGTSYGYTF. V usage is TRBV7-9 and J usage is TRBJ1-2; the D gene is possibly TRBD1 (6 bases). This CDR3 comprises 15 residues. Germline V CDR1 and CDR2: SEHNR, FQNEAQ (reference sequence). Trimming shortened V by 2 bases and J by 4 bases, and 14 bases separated the two germline ends.

The chain has TRBV18 and TRBJ2-1; a weak D match, TRBD2 (6 bases). Germline V gene data show CDR1 as KGHSH and CDR2 as LQKENI. The CDR3 spans 13 residues. Between the trimmed V and J ends, which lost 3 bases and 10 bases, there was a span of 13 bases. DNA of the CDR3: TGTGCCAGCTCACCTGGACTACCCCGCGAGCAGTTCTTC. This translates into CASSPGLPREQFF.